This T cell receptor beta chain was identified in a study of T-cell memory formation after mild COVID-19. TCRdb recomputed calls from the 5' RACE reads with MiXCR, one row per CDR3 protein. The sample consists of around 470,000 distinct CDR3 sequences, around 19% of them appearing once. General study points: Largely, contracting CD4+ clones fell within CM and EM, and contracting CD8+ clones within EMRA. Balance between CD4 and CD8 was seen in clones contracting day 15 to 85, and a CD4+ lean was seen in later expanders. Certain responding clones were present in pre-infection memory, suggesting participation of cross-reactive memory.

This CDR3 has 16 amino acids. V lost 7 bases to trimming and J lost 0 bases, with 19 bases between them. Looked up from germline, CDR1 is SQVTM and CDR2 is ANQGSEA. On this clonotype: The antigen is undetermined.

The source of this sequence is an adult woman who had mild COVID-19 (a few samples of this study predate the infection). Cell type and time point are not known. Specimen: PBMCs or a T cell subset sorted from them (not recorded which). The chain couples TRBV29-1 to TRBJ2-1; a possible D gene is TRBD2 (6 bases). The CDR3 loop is CSATRAAGSSYNEQFF. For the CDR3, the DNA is TGCAGCGCTACCCGAGCAGCGGGCTCCTCCTACAATGAGCAGTTCTTC.